This T cell receptor beta chain was observed in a study of shared clonotypes between healthy human individuals. Across the whole study: CD4 naive and memory got three plates each, CD8 naive two, CD8 memory one. Study results and limitations: Shared across several donors were approximately 5% of the naive CD4 clonotypes.

Worth noting for this clone: Antigen: not known.

Nashville, Tennessee was home to all donors, each a Caucasian adult. V was clipped by 8 bases and J by 0 bases, with 17 bases between them. The CDR3 is 16 residues long. Germline V gene lookup returns CDR1 LNHDA and CDR2 SQIVND (reference sequence). The protocol was immunoSEQ multiplex PCR, while the TCRdb copy is restricted to in-frame clones and leaves out a portion. Seen here are some 2,500,000 clones, approximately 93% observed once, and the top ten hold more than 0.35%. The genes are TRBV19 and TRBJ1-3; a weak D match, TRBD1 (6 bases). The source of this sequence is a man between 18 and 35 years old in good health. Some clones in this sample may be carry-over from other donors' samples. Material for sequencing was naive CD4+ T cells from PBMCs. Subset: CD45RA+ positively selected. The CDR3 region has the DNA TGTGCCAGTGGTACGGGGGCGGACCACTCTGGAAACACCATATATTTT. It is translated as CASGTGADHSGNTIYF. The variable domain in full, with the rest retrieved from reference TRBV19 and TRBJ1-3, is DGGITQSPKYLFRKEGQNVTLSCEQNLNHDAMYWYRQDPGQGLRLIYYSQIVNDFQKGDIAEGYSVSREKKESFPLTVTSAQKNPTAFYLCASGTGADHSGNTIYFGEGSWLTVV.